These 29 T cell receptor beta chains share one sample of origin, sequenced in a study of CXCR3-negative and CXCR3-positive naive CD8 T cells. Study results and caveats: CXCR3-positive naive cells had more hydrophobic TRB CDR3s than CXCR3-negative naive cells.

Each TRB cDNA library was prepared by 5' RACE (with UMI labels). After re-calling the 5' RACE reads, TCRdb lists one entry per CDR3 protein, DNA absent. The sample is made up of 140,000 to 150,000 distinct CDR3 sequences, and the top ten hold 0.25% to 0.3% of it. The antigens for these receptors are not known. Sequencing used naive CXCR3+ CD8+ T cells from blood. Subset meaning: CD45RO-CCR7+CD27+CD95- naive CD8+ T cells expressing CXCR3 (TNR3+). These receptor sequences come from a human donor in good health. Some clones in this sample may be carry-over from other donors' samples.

The CDR3 is CASTPVVGGPRSGQPQHF. The V call is TRBV7-8, the J call TRBJ1-5; checking the TCRdb D call of TRBD1 is not possible without DNA. CDR1 and CDR2 (germline): SGHVS, FQNEAQ. The CDR3 runs 18 residues.

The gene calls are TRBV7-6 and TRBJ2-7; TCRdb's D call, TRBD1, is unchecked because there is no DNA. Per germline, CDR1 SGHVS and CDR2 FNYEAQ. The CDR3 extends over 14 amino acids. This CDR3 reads CASSGGHSGYEQYF.

The CDR3 is CSARSTDSYEQYF. The chain joins TRBV20-1 to TRBJ2-7. There are 13 residues in the CDR3. From germline, CDR1 is DFQATT and CDR2 SNEGSKA (reference sequence).

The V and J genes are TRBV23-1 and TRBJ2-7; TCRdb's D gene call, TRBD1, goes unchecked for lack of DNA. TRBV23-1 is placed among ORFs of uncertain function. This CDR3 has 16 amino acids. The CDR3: CASSQSFGGQTYEQYF.

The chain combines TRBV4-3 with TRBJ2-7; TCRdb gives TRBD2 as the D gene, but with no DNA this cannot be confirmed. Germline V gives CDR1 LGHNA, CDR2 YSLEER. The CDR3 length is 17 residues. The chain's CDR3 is CASSQQLAGGLPYEQYF.

CDR3 in amino acids: CASSPSGLAGGSYEQYF. The chain joins TRBV7-9 to TRBJ2-7; TCRdb lists TRBD2, though no DNA is available to test this call. The CDR3 sequence is 17 residues long. The germline V gene encodes CDR1 SEHNR and CDR2 FQNEAQ (reference sequence).

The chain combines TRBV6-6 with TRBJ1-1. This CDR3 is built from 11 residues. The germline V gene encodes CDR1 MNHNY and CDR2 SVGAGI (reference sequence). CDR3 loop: CASSQAGEAFF.

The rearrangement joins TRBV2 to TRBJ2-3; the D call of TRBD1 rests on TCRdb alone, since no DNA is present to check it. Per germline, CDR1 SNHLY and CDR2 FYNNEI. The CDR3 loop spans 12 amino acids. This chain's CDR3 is CASPGRTDTQYF.

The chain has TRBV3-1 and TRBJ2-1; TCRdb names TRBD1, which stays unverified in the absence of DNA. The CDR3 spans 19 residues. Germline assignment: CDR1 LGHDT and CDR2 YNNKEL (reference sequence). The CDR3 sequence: CASSQDQGWLGNSYNEQFF.

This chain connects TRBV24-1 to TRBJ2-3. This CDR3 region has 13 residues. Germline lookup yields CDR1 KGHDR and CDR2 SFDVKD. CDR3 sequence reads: CATSLPVGDTQYF.

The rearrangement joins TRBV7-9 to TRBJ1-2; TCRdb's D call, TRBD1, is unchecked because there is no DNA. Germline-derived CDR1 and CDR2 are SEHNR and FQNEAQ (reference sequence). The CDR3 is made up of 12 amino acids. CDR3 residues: CASREGVDGYTF.

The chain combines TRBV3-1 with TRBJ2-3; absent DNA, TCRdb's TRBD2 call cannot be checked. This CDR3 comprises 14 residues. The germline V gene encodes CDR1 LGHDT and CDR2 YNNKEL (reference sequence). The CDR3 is CASSRGGDTDTQYF.

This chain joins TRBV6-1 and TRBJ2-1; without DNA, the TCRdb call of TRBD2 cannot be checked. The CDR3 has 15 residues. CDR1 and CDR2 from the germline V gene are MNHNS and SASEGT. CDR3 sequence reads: CASSRLAGGPSEQFF.

CDR3 sequence: CASSLISGTDTQYF. The chain uses TRBV5-1 and TRBJ2-3; TCRdb reports TRBD2, a call that lacks DNA to check it against. Germline CDR1 is SGHRS and CDR2 is YFSETQ. This CDR3 region has 14 residues. The complete variable domain, with remaining parts taken from reference TRBV5-1 and TRBJ2-3, reads KAGVTQTPRYLIKTRGQQVTLSCSPISGHRSVSWYQQTPGQGLQFLFEYFSETQRNKGNFPGRFSGRQFSNSRSEMNVSTLELGDSALYLCASSLISGTDTQYFGPGTRLTVL.

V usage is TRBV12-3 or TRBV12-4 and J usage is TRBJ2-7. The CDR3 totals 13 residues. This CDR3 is CASSSDLAREQYF.

The CDR3 sequence is CASSQGPGQGGSATEQYF. This sequence joins TRBV14 and TRBJ2-7; lacking DNA, the TRBD1 call made by TCRdb goes unchecked. CDR1 and CDR2 (germline): SGHDN, FVKESK. The CDR3 is 18 amino acids. Full variable domain (remainder filled in from reference TRBV14 and TRBJ2-7): EAGVTQFPSHSVIEKGQTVTLRCDPISGHDNLYWYRRVMGKEIKFLLHFVKESKQDESGMPNNRFLAERTGGTYSTLKVQPAELEDSGVYFCASSQGPGQGGSATEQYFGPGTRLTVT.

CDR3 in amino acids: CASSVYAERSYEQYF. The chain has TRBV28 and TRBJ2-7. CDR1 MDHEN and CDR2 SYDVKM come from the germline V gene. The CDR3 sequence is 15 residues long.

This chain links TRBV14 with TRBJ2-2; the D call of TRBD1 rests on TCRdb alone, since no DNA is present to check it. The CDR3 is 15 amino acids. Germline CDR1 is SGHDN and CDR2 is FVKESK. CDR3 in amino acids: CASSQWDTFTGELFF.

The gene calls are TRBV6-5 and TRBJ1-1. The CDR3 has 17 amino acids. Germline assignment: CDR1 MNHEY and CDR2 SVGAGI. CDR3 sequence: CASSYFQTKLLNTEAFF.

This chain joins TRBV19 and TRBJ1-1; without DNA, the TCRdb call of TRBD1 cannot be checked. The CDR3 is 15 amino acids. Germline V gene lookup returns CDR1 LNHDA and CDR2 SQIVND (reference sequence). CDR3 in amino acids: CASSTLQGQDTEAFF.

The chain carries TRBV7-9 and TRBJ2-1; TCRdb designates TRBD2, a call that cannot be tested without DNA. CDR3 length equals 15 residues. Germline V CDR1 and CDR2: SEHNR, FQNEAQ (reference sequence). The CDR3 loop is CASSYSALGGNEQFF.

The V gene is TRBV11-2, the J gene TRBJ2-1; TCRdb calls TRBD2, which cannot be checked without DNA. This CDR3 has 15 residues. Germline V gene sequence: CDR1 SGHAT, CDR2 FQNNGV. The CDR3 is CASSFRGGAGGEQFF.

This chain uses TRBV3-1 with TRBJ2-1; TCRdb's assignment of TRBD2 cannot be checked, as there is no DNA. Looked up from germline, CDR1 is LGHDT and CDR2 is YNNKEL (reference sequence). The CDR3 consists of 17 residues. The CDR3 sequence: CASSQDPGLAEYNEQFF.

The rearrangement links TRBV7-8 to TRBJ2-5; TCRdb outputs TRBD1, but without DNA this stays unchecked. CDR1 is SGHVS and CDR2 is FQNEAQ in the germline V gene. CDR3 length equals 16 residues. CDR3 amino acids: CASSLPGPPYQETQYF.

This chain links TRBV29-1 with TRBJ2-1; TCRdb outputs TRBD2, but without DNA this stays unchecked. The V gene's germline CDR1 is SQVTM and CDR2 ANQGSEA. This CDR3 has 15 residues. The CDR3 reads CSDLTTSSTYNEQFF.

CDR3: CASSPSPQYEQYF. The chain is built from TRBV7-2 and TRBJ2-7; without DNA, the TCRdb call of TRBD1 cannot be checked. CDR1 SGHTA and CDR2 FQGNSA come from the germline V gene. The CDR3 is made up of 13 amino acids.

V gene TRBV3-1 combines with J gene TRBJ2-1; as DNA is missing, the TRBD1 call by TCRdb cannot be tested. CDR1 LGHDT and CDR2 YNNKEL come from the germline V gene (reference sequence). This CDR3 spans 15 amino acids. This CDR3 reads CASSQGRQIYNEQFF.

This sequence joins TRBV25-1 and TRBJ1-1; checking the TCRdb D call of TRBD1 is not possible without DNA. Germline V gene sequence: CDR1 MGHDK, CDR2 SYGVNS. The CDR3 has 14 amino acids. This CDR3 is CASITGEEITEAFF.

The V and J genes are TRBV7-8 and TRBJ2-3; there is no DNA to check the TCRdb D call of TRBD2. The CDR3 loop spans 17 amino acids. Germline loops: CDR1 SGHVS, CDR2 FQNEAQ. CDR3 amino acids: CASSFIPGTSGTDTQYF.